This T cell receptor beta chain was sequenced in a study of cytomegalovirus exposure and HLA in healthy donors. General study points: Some public TCRs appeared in many individuals, while most sequences were rare. In the approximately 120 validation repertoires, a later analysis found that first-cohort TCR clusters tended to co-occur.

The V and J ends lost 6 bases and 6 bases, in that order; junction bases with no gene match: 7. Looked up from germline, CDR1 is SGHTA and CDR2 is FQGNSA. The CDR3 spans 13 residues. While the first cohort had around 700 subjects, the donors belonged to the separate validation cohort of more than 95 subjects. Concerning this clone: The target antigen is unknown.

Here immunoSEQ multiplex PCR was the method, and the copy in TCRdb shows in-frame clones only, minus some. The sample lists 60,000 to 90,000 clones; around four fifths were seen once. The chain carries TRBV7-2 and TRBJ1-2; 7 bases map to TRBD1. The sequencing sample was made of PBMCs. This clonotype originated in a man aged 25 to 40 in good health and CMV-seronegative. The CDR3 sequence is CASSKRGQDGYTF. The DNA of the CDR3 is TGTGCCAGCAGTAAGAGGGGGCAGGATGGCTACACCTTC.